The 5 T cell receptor beta chains presented below share a single source sample, sequenced in a study of metastatic and nonmetastatic thyroid tumors. No patient received treatment before thyroid surgery. TCRdb reanalyzed the PCR reads with MiXCR. The sample consists of fewer than 35,000 clones, less than 14% of them appearing once. The sequencing sample was made of blood. These receptors were taken from a female donor with papillary thyroid cancer or a benign thyroid nodule (not recorded which). Some clones in this sample may be carry-over from other donors' samples.

This clone was counted a few times. This sequence joins TRBV2 and TRBJ2-3; 8 positions agree with TRBD1. The CDR3 length is 13 residues. CDR1 is SNHLY and CDR2 is FYNNEI in the germline V gene. V lost 3 bases and J lost 5; bases outside the gene matches: 1. The CDR3 sequence is CASSDRGLDTQYF. The CDR3 bases are TGTGCCAGCAGTGACAGGGGGCTAGATACGCAGTATTTT.

This clone was seen ten or more times. Sequence at one end of the junction differs from germline and may be a read error. The J gene is TRBJ2-7, the V gene TRBV19; tentatively, D is TRBD2 (6 bases). This CDR3 has 15 residues. CDR1 LNHDA and CDR2 SQIVND come from the germline V gene (reference sequence). The CDR3 sequence: CANSTGTDIFYEQYF. The CDR3 DNA reads TGTGCCAATAGTACGGGGACTGACATCTTTTACGAGCAGTACTTC.

This clone has only a few counts. The chain has TRBV6-1 and TRBJ2-1; D may be TRBD1 (5 bases). There are 15 residues in the CDR3. Trimming took off 6 bases at V and 4 bases at J, with 16 bases between the two ends. Germline-derived CDR1 and CDR2 are MNHNS and SASEGT. The chain's CDR3 is CASSRDSPAYNEQFF. The CDR3 bases are TGTGCCAGCAGCCGCGACAGTCCCGCATACAATGAGCAGTTCTTC.

This clone has a handful of counts. The J gene is TRBJ1-1, the V gene TRBV19; TRBD1 might be the D (6 bases). This CDR3 region has 14 residues. Trimming left V 11 bases short and J 0 bases short, with 16 bases between. The germline V gene encodes CDR1 LNHDA and CDR2 SQIVND (reference sequence). The CDR3 loop is CACSGGPLNTEAFF. CDR3 coding DNA: TGTGCCTGCAGCGGGGGGCCCTTGAACACTGAAGCTTTCTTT.

V usage is TRBV6-1 and J usage is TRBJ1-2; D might be TRBD1 (5 bases). Germline assignment: CDR1 MNHNS and CDR2 SASEGT. The length of the CDR3 is 13 residues. Trimming took off 5 bases at V and 4 bases at J, with 11 bases between the two ends. CDR3 region: CASSPGGVYGYTF. The CDR3 DNA reads TGTGCCAGCAGTCCGGGAGGGGTCTATGGCTACACCTTC.